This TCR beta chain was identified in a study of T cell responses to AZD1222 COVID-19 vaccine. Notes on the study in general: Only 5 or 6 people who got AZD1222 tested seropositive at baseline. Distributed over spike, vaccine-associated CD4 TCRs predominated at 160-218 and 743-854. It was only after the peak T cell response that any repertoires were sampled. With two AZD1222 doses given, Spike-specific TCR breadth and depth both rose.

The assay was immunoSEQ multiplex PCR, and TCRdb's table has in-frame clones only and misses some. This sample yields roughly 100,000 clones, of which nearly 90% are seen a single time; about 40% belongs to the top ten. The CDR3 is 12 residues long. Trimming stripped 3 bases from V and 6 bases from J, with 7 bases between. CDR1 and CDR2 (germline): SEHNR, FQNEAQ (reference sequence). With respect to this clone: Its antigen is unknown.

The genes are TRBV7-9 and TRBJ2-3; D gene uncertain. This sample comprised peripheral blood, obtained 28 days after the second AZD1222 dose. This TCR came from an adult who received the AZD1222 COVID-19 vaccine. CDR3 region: CASSFGEDTQYF. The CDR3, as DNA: TGTGCCAGCAGCTTTGGAGAGGATACGCAGTATTTT.